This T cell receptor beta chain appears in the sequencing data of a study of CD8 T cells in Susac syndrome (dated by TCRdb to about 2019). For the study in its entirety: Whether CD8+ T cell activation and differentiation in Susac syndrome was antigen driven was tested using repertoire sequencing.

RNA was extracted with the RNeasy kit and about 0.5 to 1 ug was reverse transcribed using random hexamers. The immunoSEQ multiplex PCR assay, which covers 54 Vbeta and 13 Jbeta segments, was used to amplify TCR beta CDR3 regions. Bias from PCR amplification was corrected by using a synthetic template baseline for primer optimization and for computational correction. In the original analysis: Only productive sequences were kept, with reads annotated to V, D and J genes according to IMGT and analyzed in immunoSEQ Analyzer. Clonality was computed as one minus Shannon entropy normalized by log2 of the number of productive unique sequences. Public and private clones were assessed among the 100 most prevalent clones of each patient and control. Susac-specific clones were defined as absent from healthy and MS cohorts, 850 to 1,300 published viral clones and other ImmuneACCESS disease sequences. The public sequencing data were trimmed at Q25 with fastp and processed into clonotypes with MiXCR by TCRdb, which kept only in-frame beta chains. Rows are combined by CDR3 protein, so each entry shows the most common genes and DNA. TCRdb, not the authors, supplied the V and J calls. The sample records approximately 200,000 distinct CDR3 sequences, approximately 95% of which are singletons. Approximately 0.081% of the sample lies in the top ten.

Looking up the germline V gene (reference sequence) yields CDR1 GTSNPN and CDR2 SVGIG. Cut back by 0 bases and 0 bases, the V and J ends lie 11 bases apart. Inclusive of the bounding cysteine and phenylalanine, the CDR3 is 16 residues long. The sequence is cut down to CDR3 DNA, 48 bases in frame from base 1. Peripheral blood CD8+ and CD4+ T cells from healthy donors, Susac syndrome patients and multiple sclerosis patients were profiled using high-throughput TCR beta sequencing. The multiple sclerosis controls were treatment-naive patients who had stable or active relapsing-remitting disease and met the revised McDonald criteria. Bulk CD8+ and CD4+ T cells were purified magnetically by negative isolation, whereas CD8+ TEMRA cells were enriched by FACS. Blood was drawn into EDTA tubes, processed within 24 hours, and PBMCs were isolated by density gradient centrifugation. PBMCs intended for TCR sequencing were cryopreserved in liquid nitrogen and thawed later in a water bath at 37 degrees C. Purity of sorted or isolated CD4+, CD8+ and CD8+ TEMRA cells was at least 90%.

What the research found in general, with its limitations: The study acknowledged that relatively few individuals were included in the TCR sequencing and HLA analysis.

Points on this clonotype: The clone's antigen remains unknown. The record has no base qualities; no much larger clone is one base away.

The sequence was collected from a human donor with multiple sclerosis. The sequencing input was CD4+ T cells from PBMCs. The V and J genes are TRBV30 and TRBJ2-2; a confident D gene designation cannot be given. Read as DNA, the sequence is TGTGCCTGGAGTGTATTGCCTGGCGCGAACACCGGGGAGCTGTTTTTT. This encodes CAWSVLPGANTGELFF. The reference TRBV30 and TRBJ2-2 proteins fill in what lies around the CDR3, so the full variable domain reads SQTIHQWPATLVQPVGSPLSLECTVEGTSNPNLYWYRQAAGRGLQLLFYSVGIGQISSEVPQNLSASRPQDRQFILSSKKLLLSDSGFYLCAWSVLPGANTGELFFGEGSRLTVL.